Detailed here is one T cell receptor (beta chain). Germline assignment: CDR1 SEHNR and CDR2 FQNEAQ (reference sequence). V was pared by 1 base and J by 1 base, with 13 bases between. CDR3 length: 16 residues. This sample was taken from a study of blood T cell repertoires in COVID-19. Whole-study context: In each case, the material was cDNA or gDNA derived from T cells, B-cell-depleted T cells, or PBMCs.

In the original processing: Amplified reference gene primers provided the basis for estimating nucleated cell counts. Measured with immunoSEQ multiplex PCR; TCRdb has only the in-frame clones, and not every one. V and J calls and clone size are those listed in that table; D and trimming were worked out from the DNA. The sample includes roughly 120,000 clones, more than 60% seen only once; the top ten take approximately 2.5%. What was sequenced was peripheral blood. The chain recombines TRBV7-9 with TRBJ1-1; D is perhaps TRBD1 (5 bases). The sequence came from a man aged 65-85 years with acute or convalescent COVID-19. Written as DNA, the CDR3 is TGTGCCAGCAGCTTAGGGTCAGGGAATTCGAACACTGAAGCTTTCTTT. Translation gives CASSLGSGNSNTEAFF. Filled out from reference TRBV7-9 and TRBJ1-1, the complete variable domain reads DTGVSQNPRHKITKRGQNVTFRCDPISEHNRLYWYRQTLGQGPEFLTYFQNEAQLEKSRLLSDRFSAERPKGSFSTLEIQRTEQGDSAMYLCASSLGSGNSNTEAFFGQGTRLTVV.